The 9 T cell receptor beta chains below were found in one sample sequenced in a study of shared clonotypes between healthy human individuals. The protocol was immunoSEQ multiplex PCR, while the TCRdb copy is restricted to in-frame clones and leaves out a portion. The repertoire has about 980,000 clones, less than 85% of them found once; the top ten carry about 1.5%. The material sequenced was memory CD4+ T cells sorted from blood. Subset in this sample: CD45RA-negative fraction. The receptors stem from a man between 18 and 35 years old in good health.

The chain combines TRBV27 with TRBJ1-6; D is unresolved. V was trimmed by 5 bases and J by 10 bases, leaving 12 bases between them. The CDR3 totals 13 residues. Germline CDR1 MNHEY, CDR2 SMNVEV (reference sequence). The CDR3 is CASSPREVSPLHF. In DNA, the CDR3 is TGTGCCAGCAGTCCCCGGGAAGTGTCACCCCTCCACTTT.

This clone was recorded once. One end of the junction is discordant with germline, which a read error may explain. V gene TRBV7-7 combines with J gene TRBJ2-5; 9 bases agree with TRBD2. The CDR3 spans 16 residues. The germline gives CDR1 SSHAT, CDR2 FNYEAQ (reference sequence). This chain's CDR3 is CASSLLTSGSGGTQYF. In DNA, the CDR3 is TGTGCTAGCAGCTTACTAACTAGCGGGTCAGGAGGGACCCAGTACTTC.

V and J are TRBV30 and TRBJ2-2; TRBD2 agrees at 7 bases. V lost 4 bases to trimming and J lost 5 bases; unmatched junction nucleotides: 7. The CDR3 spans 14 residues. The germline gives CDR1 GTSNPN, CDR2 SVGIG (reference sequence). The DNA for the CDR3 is TGTGCCTGGAATCGGGGGGTTCGTACCGGGGAGCTGTTTTTT. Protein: CAWNRGVRTGELFF.

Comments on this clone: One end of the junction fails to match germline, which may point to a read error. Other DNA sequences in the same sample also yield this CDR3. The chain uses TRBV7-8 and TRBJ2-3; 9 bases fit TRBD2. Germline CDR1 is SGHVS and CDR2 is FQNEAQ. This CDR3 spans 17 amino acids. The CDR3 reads CASSLGWLAGSADTQYF. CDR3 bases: TGTGCTAGCAGCTTAGGATGGCTAGCGGGATCGGCAGATACGCAGTATTTT.

As DNA, the CDR3 is TGTGCCAGCTCCTACCCCGGGGAGCTGTTTTTT. This translates into CASSYPGELFF. V gene TRBV7-9 combines with J gene TRBJ2-2; D remains ambiguous. Germline V gene lookup returns CDR1 SEHNR and CDR2 FQNEAQ (reference sequence). The V end was cut by 8 bases, the J end by 6 bases, with 7 bases between. This CDR3 is 11 amino acids long.

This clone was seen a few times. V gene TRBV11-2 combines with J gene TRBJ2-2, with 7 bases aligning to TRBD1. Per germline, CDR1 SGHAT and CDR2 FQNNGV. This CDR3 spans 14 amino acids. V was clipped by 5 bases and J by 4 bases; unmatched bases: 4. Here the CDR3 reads CASSRTGVTGELFF. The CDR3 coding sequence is TGTGCCAGCAGCAGAACAGGGGTCACCGGGGAGCTGTTTTTT. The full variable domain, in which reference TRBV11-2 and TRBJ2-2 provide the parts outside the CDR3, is EAGVAQSPRYKIIEKRQSVAFWCNPISGHATLYWYQQILGQGPKLLIQFQNNGVVDDSQLPKDRFSAERLKGVDSTLKIQPAKLEDSAVYLCASSRTGVTGELFFGEGSRLTVL.

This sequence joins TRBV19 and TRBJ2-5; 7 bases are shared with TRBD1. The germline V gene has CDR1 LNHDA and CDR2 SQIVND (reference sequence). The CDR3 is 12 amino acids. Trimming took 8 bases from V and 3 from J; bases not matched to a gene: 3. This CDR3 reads CASGDRKETQYF. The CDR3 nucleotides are TGTGCCAGTGGGGACAGAAAAGAGACCCAGTACTTC. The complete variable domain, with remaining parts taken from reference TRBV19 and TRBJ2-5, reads DGGITQSPKYLFRKEGQNVTLSCEQNLNHDAMYWYRQDPGQGLRLIYYSQIVNDFQKGDIAEGYSVSREKKESFPLTVTSAQKNPTAFYLCASGDRKETQYFGPGTRLLVL.

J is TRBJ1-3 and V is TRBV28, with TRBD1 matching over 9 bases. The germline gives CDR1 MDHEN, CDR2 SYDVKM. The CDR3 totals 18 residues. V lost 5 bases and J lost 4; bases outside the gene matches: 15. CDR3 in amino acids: CASSTAGGQGTSGNTIYF. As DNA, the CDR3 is TGTGCCAGCAGTACTGCTGGGGGACAGGGAACGTCCGGAAACACCATATATTTT.

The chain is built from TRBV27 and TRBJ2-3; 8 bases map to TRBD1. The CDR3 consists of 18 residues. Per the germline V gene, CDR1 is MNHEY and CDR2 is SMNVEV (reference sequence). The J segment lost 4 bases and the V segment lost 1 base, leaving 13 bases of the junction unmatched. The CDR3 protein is CASSLLSGLGQGADTQYF. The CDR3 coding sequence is TGTGCCAGCAGTTTATTATCAGGACTTGGACAGGGAGCAGATACGCAGTATTTT.